The 25 T cell receptor beta chains below all came from one sample that was sequenced in a study of cytomegalovirus exposure and HLA in healthy donors. PCR was performed using 60 Vbeta and 13 Jbeta primers. The data were produced by immunoSEQ multiplex PCR, yet TCRdb's version contains in-frame clones alone and is incomplete. The repertoire holds some 170,000 clones, with 80% to 90% as singletons. The specimen was PBMCs. These receptors all come from a woman aged 30 to 39 in good health and CMV-seropositive.

The J gene is TRBJ2-2, the V gene TRBV28; 9 bases are a match to TRBD1. The CDR3 is 16 amino acids. Germline-derived CDR1 and CDR2 are MDHEN and SYDVKM. V shed 10 bases and J 3 bases; nucleotides not matched to a gene: 12. CDR3 sequence (DNA): TGTGCCATTGGGGCGGTGGGACAGGGACACACCGGGGAGCTGTTTTTT. Translation gives CAIGAVGQGHTGELFF.

CDR3: CATCPGTGSGETQYF. DNA of the CDR3: TGTGCCACATGTCCCGGGACAGGATCCGGAGAGACCCAGTACTTC. The gene calls are TRBV10-3 and TRBJ2-5; 8 positions match TRBD1. Germline CDR1 is ENHRY and CDR2 is SYGVKD. CDR3 length: 15 amino acids. V lost 10 bases and J lost 4; bases outside the gene matches: 14.

In DNA form, the CDR3 reads TGTGCCATCCGGGACAGCCGTTCAACTAATGAAAAACTGTTTTTT. Translation gives CAIRDSRSTNEKLFF. This chain links TRBV28 with TRBJ1-4, with TRBD1 identical over 7 bases. V gave up 10 bases and J gave up 0 bases; unmatched junction bases: 8. The CDR3 contains 15 residues. Germline values: CDR1 MDHEN, CDR2 SYDVKM.

The table lists this clone with a few counts. The chain couples TRBV7-2 to TRBJ1-5, with a possible D match to TRBD1 (6 bases). With 2 bases removed from V and 5 bases from J, the gap between germline ends came to 10 bases. The length of the CDR3 is 14 residues. The germline V gene has CDR1 SGHTA and CDR2 FQGNSA. This CDR3 is CASSLLGADQPQHF. CDR3 bases: TGTGCCAGCAGCTTACTGGGGGCAGATCAGCCCCAGCATTTT. Full variable domain (rest looked up from reference TRBV7-2 and TRBJ1-5): GAGVSQSPSNKVTEKGKDVELRCDPISGHTALYWYRQSLGQGLEFLIYFQGNSAPDKSGLPSDRFSAERTGGSVSTLTIQRTQQEDSAVYLCASSLLGADQPQHFGDGTRLSIL.

The CDR3 loop reads CASSPGDFYTEAFF. For the CDR3, the DNA is TGTGCCAGCAGCCCCGGGGATTTCTACACTGAAGCTTTCTTT. The V call is TRBV5-6, the J call TRBJ1-1; D gene uncertain. CDR1 is SGHDT and CDR2 is YYEEEE in the germline V gene. V lost 4 bases and J lost 3, with 13 bases in between. This CDR3 is 14 amino acids long.

The V call is TRBV9, the J call TRBJ2-5; TRBD1 matches 9 bases. Germline trimming cut 2 bases from V and 1 base from J; bases unmatched to any gene: 9. The germline gives CDR1 SGDLS, CDR2 YYNGEE. CDR3 length: 17 residues. The CDR3 sequence is CASSVTGGRISQETQYF. CDR3 DNA: TGTGCCAGCAGCGTTACAGGGGGCCGCATTTCCCAAGAGACCCAGTACTTC.

There are a few counts of this clone. The V call is TRBV11-2, the J call TRBJ2-5, with TRBD1 identical over 8 bases. V gave up 4 bases and J gave up 2 bases; unmatched junction bases: 0. This CDR3 spans 13 amino acids. The germline V gene has CDR1 SGHAT and CDR2 FQNNGV. The DNA of the CDR3 is TGTGCCAGCAGCTGGGACAGGCAAGAGACCCAGTACTTC. Its translation is CASSWDRQETQYF.

V and J are TRBV28 and TRBJ1-2; 7 bases align to TRBD1. The junction had 9 bases not matched to a gene; V was cut back by 1 base and J by 7 bases. CDR3 length: 15 residues. Germline V gene data show CDR1 as MDHEN and CDR2 as SYDVKM. The CDR3 DNA reads TGTGCCAGCAGTTTATCAACCCGGACAGGAACTGGCTACACCTTC. It translates to CASSLSTRTGTGYTF.

This chain connects TRBV9 to TRBJ1-6; possible D gene TRBD1, 6 bases. V was cut by 0 bases and J by 13 bases, with 11 bases left in between. This CDR3 is built from 13 residues. The germline V gene has CDR1 SGDLS and CDR2 YYNGEE. This chain's CDR3 is CASSVGTAFPLHF. The CDR3 bases are TGTGCCAGCAGCGTAGGGACAGCTTTTCCCCTCCACTTT.

The CDR3 is CASSPRWGGTIGYTF. The CDR3 DNA reads TGTGCCAGTAGTCCTCGATGGGGTGGGACAATTGGCTACACCTTC. V is TRBV19 and J is TRBJ1-2, with a tentative D call TRBD1 (6 bases). Germline V gene sequence: CDR1 LNHDA, CDR2 SQIVND (reference sequence). The CDR3 spans 15 residues. V lost 5 bases to trimming and J lost 7 bases, with 20 bases between them.

This clone was picked up one time. Written as DNA, the CDR3 is TGTGCCAGCAGCCCGACTAGCGGGGCGGTTACGCAGTATTTT. It yields the protein CASSPTSGAVTQYF. The chain combines TRBV11-3 with TRBJ2-3; 11 bases line up with TRBD2. CDR3 length: 14 amino acids. In germline, CDR1 is SGHNT, CDR2 YENEEA. V lost 5 bases to trimming and J lost 8 bases; unmatched junction nucleotides: 6.

J is TRBJ1-2 and V is TRBV20-1; D gene ambiguous. The CDR3 runs 11 residues. Trimming took off 2 bases at V and 7 bases at J, with 8 bases between the two ends. Germline V gives CDR1 DFQATT, CDR2 SNEGSKA (reference sequence). The CDR3 loop is CSARRGFGYTF. The CDR3 DNA reads as TGCAGTGCTAGACGAGGATTTGGCTACACCTTC.

The chain recombines TRBV30 with TRBJ1-6; possibly TRBD1 for D (5 bases). The V end lost 1 base, the J end lost 5 bases, and 12 bases lay between the germline ends. The germline CDR1 and CDR2 sequences are GTSNPN and SVGIG (reference sequence). The CDR3 covers 15 residues. In nucleotides, the CDR3 is TGTGCCTGGAGTGGGGGCAGGGCAAATAATTCACCCCTCCACTTT. Translating it yields CAWSGGRANNSPLHF.

Comments on this clone: The identical CDR3 is also encoded by other nucleotide sequences in the sample. The J gene is TRBJ1-2, the V gene TRBV7-2; D is perhaps TRBD1 (5 bases). The CDR3 consists of 14 residues. V lost 0 bases to trimming and J lost 2 bases, with 7 bases between them. Germline CDR1 is SGHTA and CDR2 is FQGNSA. The CDR3 coding sequence is TGTGCCAGCAGCTTAGCGCGGGGCAACTATGGCTACACCTTC. This encodes CASSLARGNYGYTF.

The chain links TRBV7-8 to TRBJ2-6; TRBD1 matches 11 bases. The ends lost 5 bases at V and 4 bases at J; junction bases unmatched: 7. CDR3 length: 17 amino acids. Germline V gene sequence: CDR1 SGHVS, CDR2 FQNEAQ. This chain's CDR3 is CASSARDRGAGANVLTF. Written as DNA, the CDR3 is TGTGCCAGCAGCGCCCGGGACAGGGGGGCGGGGGCCAACGTCCTGACTTTC.

V usage is TRBV11-2 and J usage is TRBJ2-7, with TRBD1 as a possible D gene (6 bases). Trimming took 1 base from V and 3 from J, leaving 16 bases between them. CDR1 and CDR2 (germline): SGHAT, FQNNGV. The CDR3 totals 16 residues. CDR3 region: CASSLGGRGLFYEQYF. CDR3 coding DNA: TGTGCCAGCAGCTTAGGCGGCAGGGGCCTATTCTACGAGCAGTACTTC.

The chain has TRBV11-2 and TRBJ2-5; 8 nucleotides match TRBD2. The CDR3 runs 16 residues. Germline loops: CDR1 SGHAT, CDR2 FQNNGV. The J segment lost 3 bases and the V segment lost 4 bases, leaving 10 bases of the junction unmatched. The CDR3: CASSYPGGPQKETQYF. CDR3 DNA: TGTGCCAGCAGCTACCCGGGGGGGCCCCAAAAAGAGACCCAGTACTTC.

V usage is TRBV5-1 and J usage is TRBJ2-1, with D possibly being TRBD2 (6 bases). The CDR3 loop spans 15 amino acids. V dropped 0 bases and J dropped 4 bases, with 11 bases sitting between them. Germline-derived CDR1 and CDR2 are SGHRS and YFSETQ. The CDR3 reads CASSLEVGGYNEQFF. The CDR3 DNA reads as TGCGCCAGCAGCTTGGAGGTGGGGGGTTACAATGAGCAGTTCTTC.

The chain uses TRBV2 and TRBJ1-2, with D uncertain. The CDR3 is 14 residues long. The ends were cut back, 1 base at V and 3 bases at J, with 9 bases in the middle. In germline, CDR1 is SNHLY, CDR2 FYNNEI. CDR3 sequence (DNA): TGTGCCAGCAGTGAAGTGGGGAGGCACTATGGCTACACCTTC. Its translation: CASSEVGRHYGYTF.

The genes are TRBV7-2 and TRBJ1-6; TRBD1 matches 11 bases. The CDR3 loop spans 17 amino acids. The V gene's germline CDR1 is SGHTA and CDR2 FQGNSA. Unmatched junction bases numbered 9, after V lost 4 bases and J lost 7 bases. Here the CDR3 reads CASSYGTGGGWNSPLHF. CDR3 nucleotide sequence: TGTGCCAGCAGCTACGGGACAGGGGGTGGCTGGAATTCACCCCTCCACTTT.

The rearrangement links TRBV6-5 to TRBJ2-1; no clear D. This CDR3 contains 13 residues. Per germline, CDR1 MNHEY and CDR2 SVGAGI. V was cut by 4 bases and J by 0 bases, with 4 bases left in between. The CDR3 nucleotides are TGTGCCAGCAGTTCAGGCTCCTACAATGAGCAGTTCTTC. Translated, it gives CASSSGSYNEQFF.

V gene TRBV4-3 combines with J gene TRBJ2-7, with TRBD2 matching 7 bases. V shed 0 bases and J 4 bases; nucleotides not matched to a gene: 6. Germline V gene data show CDR1 as LGHNA and CDR2 as YSLEER. The CDR3 is made up of 15 amino acids. The chain's CDR3 is CASSQEGGRVYEQYF. In DNA form, the CDR3 reads TGCGCCAGCAGCCAAGAGGGAGGGCGGGTTTACGAGCAGTACTTC.

The chain uses TRBV7-9 and TRBJ2-7, with 7 nucleotides matching TRBD2. This CDR3 has 13 amino acids. The germline CDR1 and CDR2 sequences are SEHNR and FQNEAQ (reference sequence). Trimming took 3 bases from V and 3 from J; bases not matched to a gene: 2. The CDR3 region is CASSFGGSYEQYF. For the CDR3, the DNA is TGTGCCAGCAGCTTCGGGGGGAGCTACGAGCAGTACTTC.

The chain recombines TRBV19 with TRBJ2-7, with D possibly matching TRBD1 (5 bases). This CDR3 comprises 13 residues. The V gene lost 5 bases and the J gene lost 3 bases, with 11 bases spanning the gap. In germline, CDR1 is LNHDA, CDR2 SQIVND (reference sequence). The CDR3 spells CASSPPGIYEQYF. CDR3 DNA sequence: TGTGCCAGTAGTCCTCCAGGGATCTACGAGCAGTACTTC.

The chain joins TRBV7-9 to TRBJ2-1; no definite D call. V lost 1 base, J lost 12 bases, and 10 bases lay in between. The V gene's germline CDR1 is SEHNR and CDR2 FQNEAQ (reference sequence). This CDR3 is 12 amino acids long. In DNA form, the CDR3 reads TGTGCCAGCAGCTTAGAAATACCGGGGCAGTTCTTC. Translated, it gives CASSLEIPGQFF. The variable domain in full, completed from reference TRBV7-9 and TRBJ2-1, reads DTGVSQNPRHKITKRGQNVTFRCDPISEHNRLYWYRQTLGQGPEFLTYFQNEAQLEKSRLLSDRFSAERPKGSFSTLEIQRTEQGDSAMYLCASSLEIPGQFFGPGTRLTVL.